The clone carrying this TCR beta chain was found a few times. Its antigen is as yet unknown. Expressed TCRB transcripts got sequenced, as all isolated RNA was reverse transcribed. The method was immunoSEQ multiplex PCR; TCRdb's version includes in-frame clones alone and lacks a portion of them. The sample shows 680,000 or so clones, 13% of them seen only once. The ends lost 11 bases at V and 2 bases at J; junction bases unmatched: 4. There are 13 residues in the CDR3. Germline V gene data show CDR1 as MNHNY and CDR2 as SVGAGI (reference sequence). The data derive from a study of beta chain features in type 1 diabetes. Study findings and constraints: Patients with Type 1 diabetes showed moderately but significantly shorter TCRB CDR3s in all four CD4+ subsets.

Sequenced sample: naive CD4+ T cells from blood. The rearrangement uses TRBV6-6 and TRBJ1-5; 9 nucleotides agree with TRBD1. The TCR was taken from a man younger than 30 with type 1 diabetes. CDR3 in amino acids: CASGQGGNQPQHF. CDR3 nucleotides: TGTGCCTCGGGACAGGGCGGCAATCAGCCCCAGCATTTT.